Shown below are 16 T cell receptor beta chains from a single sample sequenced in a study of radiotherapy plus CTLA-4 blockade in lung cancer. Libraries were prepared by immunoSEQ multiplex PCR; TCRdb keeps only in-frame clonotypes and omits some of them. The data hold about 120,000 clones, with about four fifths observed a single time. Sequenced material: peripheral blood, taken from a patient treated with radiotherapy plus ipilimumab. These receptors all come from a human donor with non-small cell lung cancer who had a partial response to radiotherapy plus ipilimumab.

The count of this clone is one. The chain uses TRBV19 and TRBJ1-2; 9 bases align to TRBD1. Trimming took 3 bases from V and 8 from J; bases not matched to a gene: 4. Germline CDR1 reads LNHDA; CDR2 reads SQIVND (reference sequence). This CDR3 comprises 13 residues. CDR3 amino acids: CASSMGQGRGYTF. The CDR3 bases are TGTGCCAGTAGTATGGGACAGGGACGCGGCTACACCTTC. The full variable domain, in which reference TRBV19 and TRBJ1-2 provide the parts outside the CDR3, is DGGITQSPKYLFRKEGQNVTLSCEQNLNHDAMYWYRQDPGQGLRLIYYSQIVNDFQKGDIAEGYSVSREKKESFPLTVTSAQKNPTAFYLCASSMGQGRGYTFGSGTRLTVV.

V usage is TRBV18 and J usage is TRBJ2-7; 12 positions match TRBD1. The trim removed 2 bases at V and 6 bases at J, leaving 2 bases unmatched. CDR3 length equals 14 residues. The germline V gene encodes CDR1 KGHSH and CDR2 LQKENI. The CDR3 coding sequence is TGTGCCAGCTCACCAGGGACAGGGGGCCCCGAGCAGTACGTC. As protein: CASSPGTGGPEQYV.

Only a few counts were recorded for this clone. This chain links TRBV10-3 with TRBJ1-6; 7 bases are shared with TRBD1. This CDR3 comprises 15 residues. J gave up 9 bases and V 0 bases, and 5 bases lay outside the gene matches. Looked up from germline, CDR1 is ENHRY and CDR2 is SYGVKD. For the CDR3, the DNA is TGTGCCATCAGTGAGTCGCAGGGGGGAGGTTCACCCCTCCACTTT. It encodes CAISESQGGGSPLHF.

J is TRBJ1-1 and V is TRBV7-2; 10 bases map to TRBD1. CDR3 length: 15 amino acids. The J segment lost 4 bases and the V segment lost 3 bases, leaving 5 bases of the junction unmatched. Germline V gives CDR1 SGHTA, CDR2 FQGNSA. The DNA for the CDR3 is TGTGCCAGCAGCTTTCGACAGGGGGCTGGCACTGAAGCTTTCTTT. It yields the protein CASSFRQGAGTEAFF.

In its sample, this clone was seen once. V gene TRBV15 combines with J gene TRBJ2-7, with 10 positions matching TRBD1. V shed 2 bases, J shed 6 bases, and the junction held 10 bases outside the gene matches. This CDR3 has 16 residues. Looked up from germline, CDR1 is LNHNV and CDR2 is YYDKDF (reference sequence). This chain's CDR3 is CATSRSPGQGWGEQYV. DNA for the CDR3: TGTGCCACCAGCAGAAGTCCGGGACAGGGGTGGGGCGAGCAGTACGTC.

CDR3 coding DNA: TGTGCCAGCAGCTTAAAGCGGGTCAGCTCCTACAATGAGCAGTTCTTC. This translates into CASSLKRVSSYNEQFF. This rearrangement joins TRBV13 to TRBJ2-1, with D perhaps matching TRBD2 (6 bases). The V gene's germline CDR1 is PRHDT and CDR2 FYEKMQ (reference sequence). Trimming stripped 2 bases from V and 0 bases from J, with 11 bases between. This CDR3 is built from 16 residues.

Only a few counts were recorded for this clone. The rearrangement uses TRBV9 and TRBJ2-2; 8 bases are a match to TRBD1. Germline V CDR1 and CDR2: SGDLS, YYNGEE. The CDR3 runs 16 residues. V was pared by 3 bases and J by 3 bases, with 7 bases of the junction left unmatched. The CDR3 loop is CASSGGTGSHTGELFF. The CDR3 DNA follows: TGTGCCAGCAGCGGGGGGACAGGCAGCCACACCGGGGAGCTGTTTTTT.

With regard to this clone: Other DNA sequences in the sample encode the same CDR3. The CDR3 loop is CASYSRGNQPQHF. CDR3 sequence (DNA): TGTGCCAGCTATTCCCGGGGGAATCAGCCCCAGCATTTT. The chain carries TRBV6-1 and TRBJ1-5; possible D gene TRBD1, 5 bases. V dropped 8 bases and J dropped 4 bases, with 12 bases sitting between them. The CDR3 has 13 residues. Germline-derived CDR1 and CDR2 are MNHNS and SASEGT.

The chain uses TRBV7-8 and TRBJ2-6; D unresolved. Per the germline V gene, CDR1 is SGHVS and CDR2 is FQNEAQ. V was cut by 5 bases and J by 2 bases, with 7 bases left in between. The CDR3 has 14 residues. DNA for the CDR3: TGTGCCAGCAGCCGGAGAGCTGGGGCCAACGTCCTGACTTTC. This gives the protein CASSRRAGANVLTF.

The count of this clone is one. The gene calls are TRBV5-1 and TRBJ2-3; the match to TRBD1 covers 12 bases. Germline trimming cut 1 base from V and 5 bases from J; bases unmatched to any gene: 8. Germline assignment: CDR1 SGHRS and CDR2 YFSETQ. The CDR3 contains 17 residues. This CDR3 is CASSLPGQGARGDTQYF. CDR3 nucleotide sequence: TGCGCCAGCAGCTTGCCGGGACAGGGGGCAAGGGGAGATACGCAGTATTTT.

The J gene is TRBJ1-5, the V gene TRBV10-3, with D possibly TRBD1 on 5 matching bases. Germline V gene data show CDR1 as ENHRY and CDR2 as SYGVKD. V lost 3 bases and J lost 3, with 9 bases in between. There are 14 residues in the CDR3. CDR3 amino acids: CAISERGDNQPQHF. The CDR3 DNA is TGTGCCATCAGTGAACGGGGGGACAATCAGCCCCAGCATTTT.

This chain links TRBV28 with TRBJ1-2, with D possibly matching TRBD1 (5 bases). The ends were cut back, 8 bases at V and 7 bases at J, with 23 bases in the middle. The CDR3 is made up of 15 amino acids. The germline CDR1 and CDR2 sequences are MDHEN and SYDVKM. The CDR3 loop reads CASRIVGPGLSGYTF. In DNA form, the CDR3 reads TGTGCCAGCCGAATAGTCGGGCCAGGGTTAAGTGGCTACACCTTC.

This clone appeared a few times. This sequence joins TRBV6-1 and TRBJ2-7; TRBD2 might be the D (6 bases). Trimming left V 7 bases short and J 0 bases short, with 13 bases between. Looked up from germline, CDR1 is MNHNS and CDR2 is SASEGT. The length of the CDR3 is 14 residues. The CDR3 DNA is TGTGCCAGCATCCGGGACTCCCGCTCCTACGAGCAGTACTTC. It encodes CASIRDSRSYEQYF.

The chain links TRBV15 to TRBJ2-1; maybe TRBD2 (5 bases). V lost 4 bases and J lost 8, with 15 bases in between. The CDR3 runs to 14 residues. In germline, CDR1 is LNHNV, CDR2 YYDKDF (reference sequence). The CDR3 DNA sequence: TGTGCCACCAGCAAGAGGATCGGGGTCTATGAGCAGTTCTTC. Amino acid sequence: CATSKRIGVYEQFF.

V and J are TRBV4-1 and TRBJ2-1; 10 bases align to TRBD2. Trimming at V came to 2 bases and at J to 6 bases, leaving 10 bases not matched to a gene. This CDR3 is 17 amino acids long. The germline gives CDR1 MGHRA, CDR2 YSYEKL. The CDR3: CASSQLGGGLAVNEQFF. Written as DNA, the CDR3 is TGCGCCAGCAGCCAACTCGGTGGAGGACTAGCGGTCAATGAGCAGTTCTTC.

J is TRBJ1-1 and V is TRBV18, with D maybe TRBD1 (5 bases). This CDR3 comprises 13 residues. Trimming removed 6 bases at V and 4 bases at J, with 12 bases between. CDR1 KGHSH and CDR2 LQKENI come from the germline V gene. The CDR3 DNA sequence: TGTGCCAGCTCGGGCCCCCAGGGCACTGAAGCTTTCTTT. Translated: CASSGPQGTEAFF.